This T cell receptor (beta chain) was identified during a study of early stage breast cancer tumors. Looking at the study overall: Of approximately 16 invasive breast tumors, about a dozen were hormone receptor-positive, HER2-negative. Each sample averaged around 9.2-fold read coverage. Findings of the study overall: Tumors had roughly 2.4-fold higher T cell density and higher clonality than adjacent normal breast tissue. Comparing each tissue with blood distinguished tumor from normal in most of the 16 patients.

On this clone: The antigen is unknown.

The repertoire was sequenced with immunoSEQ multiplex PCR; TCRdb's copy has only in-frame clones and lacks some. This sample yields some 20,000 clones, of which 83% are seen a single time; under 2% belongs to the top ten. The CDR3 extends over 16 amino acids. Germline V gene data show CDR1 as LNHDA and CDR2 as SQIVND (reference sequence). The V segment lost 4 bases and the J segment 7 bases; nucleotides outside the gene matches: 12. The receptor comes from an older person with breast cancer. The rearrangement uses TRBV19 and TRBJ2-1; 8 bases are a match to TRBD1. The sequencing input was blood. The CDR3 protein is CASSRQGALLSNEQFF. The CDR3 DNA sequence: TGTGCCAGTAGTAGGCAGGGGGCCCTCCTTTCGAATGAGCAGTTCTTC.